This T cell receptor beta chain was recorded in a study of OX40 agonist ivuxolimab in advanced cancers. Points from the study as a whole: Low normalized clonal expansion also occurred in some nonresponding patients.

As to this clone: The antigen is not known.

The table came from immunoSEQ multiplex PCR; TCRdb's copy has only in-frame clones and leaves some out. This sample has tens of thousands of clones, with approximately 92% found just once. CDR1 is SGHTA and CDR2 is FQGNSA in the germline V gene. Trimming pared 5 bases from V and 3 bases from J, leaving 13 bases between. The CDR3 runs to 14 residues. The chain recombines TRBV7-2 with TRBJ1-2, with D possibly being TRBD1 (6 bases). This receptor was obtained from an adult with an advanced solid tumor such as melanoma, head and neck, liver or kidney cancer. This sample comprised CD4+ or CD8+ T cells sorted from blood, obtained in a trial of the OX40 agonist ivuxolimab. The CDR3 here is CASSQHRVDYGYTF. The CDR3 DNA follows: TGTGCCAGCAGCCAACACAGGGTAGACTATGGCTACACCTTC.